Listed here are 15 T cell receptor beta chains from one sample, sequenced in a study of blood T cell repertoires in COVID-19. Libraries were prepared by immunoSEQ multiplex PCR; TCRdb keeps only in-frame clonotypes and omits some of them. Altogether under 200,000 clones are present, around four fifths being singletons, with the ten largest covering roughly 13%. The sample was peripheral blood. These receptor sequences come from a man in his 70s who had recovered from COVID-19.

This chain's CDR3 is CASSLPETVGTEAFF. The CDR3 nucleotides are TGTGCCAGCAGTTTACCCGAGACAGTCGGCACTGAAGCTTTCTTT. This chain uses TRBV28 with TRBJ1-1, with D maybe TRBD1 (5 bases). V lost 2 bases to trimming and J lost 4 bases, with 14 bases between them. This CDR3 is 15 amino acids long. The germline V gene has CDR1 MDHEN and CDR2 SYDVKM.

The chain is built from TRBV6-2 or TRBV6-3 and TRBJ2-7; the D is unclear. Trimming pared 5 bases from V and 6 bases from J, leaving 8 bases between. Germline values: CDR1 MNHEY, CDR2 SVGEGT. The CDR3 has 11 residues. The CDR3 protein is CASSDSGEQYF. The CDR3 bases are TGTGCCAGCAGTGATTCAGGCGAGCAGTACTTC.

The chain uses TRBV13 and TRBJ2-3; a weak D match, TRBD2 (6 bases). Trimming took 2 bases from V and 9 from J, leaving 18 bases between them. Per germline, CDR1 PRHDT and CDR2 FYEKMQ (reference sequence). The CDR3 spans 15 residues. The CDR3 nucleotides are TGTGCCAGCAGCTTACTCACTGGGGACTCTGGGACGCAGTATTTT. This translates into CASSLLTGDSGTQYF.

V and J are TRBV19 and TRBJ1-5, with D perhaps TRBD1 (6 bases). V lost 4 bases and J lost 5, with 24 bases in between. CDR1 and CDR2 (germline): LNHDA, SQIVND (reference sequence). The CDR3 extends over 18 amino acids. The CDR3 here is CASSTESGGGYRYQPQHF. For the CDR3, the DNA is TGTGCCAGTAGTACCGAGTCGGGCGGGGGCTACAGATATCAGCCCCAGCATTTT.

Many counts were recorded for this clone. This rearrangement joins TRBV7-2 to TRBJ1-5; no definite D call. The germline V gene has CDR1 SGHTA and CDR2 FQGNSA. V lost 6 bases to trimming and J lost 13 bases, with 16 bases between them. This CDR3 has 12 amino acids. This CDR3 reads CASSYGRGSQHF. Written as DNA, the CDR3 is TGTGCCAGCAGTTATGGTCGGGGTTCACAGCATTTT.

This CDR3 reads CASSEIGQGMSEAFF. CDR3 coding DNA: TGTGCCAGCAGTGAAATCGGACAGGGGATGTCTGAAGCTTTCTTT. The genes are TRBV6-1 and TRBJ1-1; 9 nucleotides agree with TRBD1. V lost 2 bases and J lost 6; bases outside the gene matches: 7. CDR1 and CDR2 from the germline V gene are MNHNS and SASEGT. This CDR3 is built from 15 residues.

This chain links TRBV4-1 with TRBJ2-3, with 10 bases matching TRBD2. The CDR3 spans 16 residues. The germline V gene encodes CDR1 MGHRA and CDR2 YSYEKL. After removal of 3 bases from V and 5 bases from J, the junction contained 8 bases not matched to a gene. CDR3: CASSHYQRGGVDTQYF. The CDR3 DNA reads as TGCGCCAGCAGCCATTACCAGCGGGGGGGGGTAGATACGCAGTATTTT.

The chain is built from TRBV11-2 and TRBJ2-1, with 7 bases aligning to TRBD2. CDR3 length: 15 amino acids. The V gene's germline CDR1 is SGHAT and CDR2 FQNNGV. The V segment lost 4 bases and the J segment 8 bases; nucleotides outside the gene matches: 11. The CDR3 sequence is CASSYTGTTSDEQFF. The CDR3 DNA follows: TGTGCCAGCAGCTATACCGGGACTACCTCCGATGAGCAGTTCTTC.

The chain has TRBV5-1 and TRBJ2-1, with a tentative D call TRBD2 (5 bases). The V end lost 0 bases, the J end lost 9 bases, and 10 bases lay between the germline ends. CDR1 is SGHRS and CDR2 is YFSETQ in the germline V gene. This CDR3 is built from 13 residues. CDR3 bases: TGCGCCAGCAGCTTGGGTGTCGAGGGTGAGCAGTTCTTC. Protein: CASSLGVEGEQFF.

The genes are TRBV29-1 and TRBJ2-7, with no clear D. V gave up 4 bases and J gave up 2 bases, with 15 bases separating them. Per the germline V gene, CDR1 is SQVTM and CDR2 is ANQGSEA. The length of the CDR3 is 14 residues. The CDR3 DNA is TGCAGCGTTGTGTCTGTTGGCCCTGCCTACGAGCAGTACTTC. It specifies CSVVSVGPAYEQYF.

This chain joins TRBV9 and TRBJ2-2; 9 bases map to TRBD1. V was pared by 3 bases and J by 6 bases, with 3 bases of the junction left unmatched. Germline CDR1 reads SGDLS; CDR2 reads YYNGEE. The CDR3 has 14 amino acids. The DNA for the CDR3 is TGTGCCAGCAGCGAACAGGGGGCTGCCGGGGAGCTGTTTTTT. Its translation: CASSEQGAAGELFF.

CDR3: CASSERQGKAFF. The CDR3 nucleotides read TGTGCCAGCAGTGAACGACAGGGGAAAGCTTTCTTT. The chain joins TRBV6-1 to TRBJ1-1; 8 positions agree with TRBD1. Germline CDR1 reads MNHNS; CDR2 reads SASEGT. Trimming cost V 2 bases and J 9 bases; bases outside gene matches: 2. This CDR3 has 12 residues.

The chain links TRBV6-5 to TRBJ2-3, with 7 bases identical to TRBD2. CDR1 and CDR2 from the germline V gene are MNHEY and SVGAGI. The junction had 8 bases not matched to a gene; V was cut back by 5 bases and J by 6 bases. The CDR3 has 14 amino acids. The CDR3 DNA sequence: TGTGCCAGCAGTCCTGGGGGGGGACCTGATACGCAGTATTTT. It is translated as CASSPGGGPDTQYF.

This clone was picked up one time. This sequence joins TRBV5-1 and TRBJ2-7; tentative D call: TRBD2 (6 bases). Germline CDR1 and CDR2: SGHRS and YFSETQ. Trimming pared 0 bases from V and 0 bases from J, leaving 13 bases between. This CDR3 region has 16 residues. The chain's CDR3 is CASSLALAADSYEQYF. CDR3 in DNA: TGCGCCAGCAGCTTGGCCTTAGCGGCAGACTCCTACGAGCAGTACTTC.

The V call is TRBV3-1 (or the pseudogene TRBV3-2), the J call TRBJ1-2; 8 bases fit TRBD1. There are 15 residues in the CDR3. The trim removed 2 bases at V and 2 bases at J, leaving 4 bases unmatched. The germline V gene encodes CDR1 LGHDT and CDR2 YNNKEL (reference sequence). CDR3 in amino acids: CASSQPGGPNYGYTF. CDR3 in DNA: TGTGCCAGCAGCCAACCAGGGGGCCCGAACTATGGCTACACCTTC.